This T cell receptor beta chain was obtained from a study of blood T cell repertoires in COVID-19. Overall study context: Some COVID-19 samples were acute and others convalescent; all came from the United States, Italy and Spain. Sources were T cells, B-cell-depleted T cells, or PBMCs; the material itself was cDNA or gDNA.

The germline CDR1 and CDR2 sequences are SGHAT and FQNNGV. V lost 3 bases and J 3 bases, leaving 12 bases between the germline ends. The CDR3 consists of 14 residues. Source study methods: By means of reference gene primer amplification, nucleated cell counts were estimated. The protocol was immunoSEQ multiplex PCR, while the TCRdb copy is restricted to in-frame clones and leaves out a portion. The DNA was the basis for D and trimming; V, J and clone size are from that table. The sample shows about 200,000 clones, roughly 90% of them seen only once. The sequencing input was peripheral blood. The sequence derives from a man in his fifties or sixties with acute or convalescent COVID-19. The gene calls are TRBV11-2 and TRBJ2-7, with D tentatively TRBD1 (5 bases). CDR3 bases: TGTGCCAGCAGCTTTGGGCAGGGCGGCTACGAGCAGTACTTC. It encodes CASSFGQGGYEQYF.